This T cell receptor (beta chain) was sequenced during a study of coeliac disease. Overall study results and limits: Most TRB amino acid sequences occurred in only one sample.

With respect to this clone: Its specificity is unknown. One end of the junction does not line up with germline, which may come from a read error.

Assay used: immunoSEQ multiplex PCR; TCRdb lists only in-frame clones, some missing. This table has thousands of clones, around 70% appearing once. Each fraction contributed one roughly 500,000-cell aliquot for sequencing. Sequencing was performed on intraepithelial lymphocytes from the gut. The origin of this receptor is a man aged 25-45 years with celiac disease.

Here the CDR3 DNA reads TGTGCCAGTAGTCCAGGGTGGAACACTAAAGCTTTCTTT. Its translation is CASSPGWNTKAFF. This chain joins TRBV19 and TRBJ1-1; D possibly corresponds to TRBD1 (5 bases). Germline CDR1 LNHDA, CDR2 SQIVND (reference sequence). CDR3 length equals 13 residues. Using reference TRBV19 and TRBJ1-1 for the parts outside the CDR3, the full variable domain is DGGITQSPKYLFRKEGQNVTLSCEQNLNHDAMYWYRQDPGQGLRLIYYSQIVNDFQKGDIAEGYSVSREKKESFPLTVTSAQKNPTAFYLCASSPGWNTKAFFGQGTRLTVV.